What follows describes a single TCR beta chain. The junction differs from germline at one of its ends, possibly a read error. Produced via immunoSEQ multiplex PCR; TCRdb's table is partial and in-frame only. The top ten clones hold approximately 8.8% of a sample with 100,000 to 150,000 clones, 70% to 90% of them seen once. This specimen comes from a study of T cell responses to AZD1222 COVID-19 vaccine. CDR1 SNHLY and CDR2 FYNNEI come from the germline V gene. The CDR3 consists of 17 residues. This TCR came from an adult in good health. This sequence joins TRBV2 and TRBJ2-2; D is possibly TRBD1 or TRBD2 (5 bases each). Sequenced here: peripheral blood, sampled on day 0 of AZD1222 vaccination. The CDR3 bases are TGTGCCAGCACTGAAAACCTTTTCCGGGGCAACACCGGGGAGCTGTTTTTT. The encoded protein is CASTENLFRGNTGELFF.